A selection of T cell receptor beta chains follows, all from one sample in a study of shared clonotypes between healthy human individuals. TCRdb's table, derived via immunoSEQ multiplex PCR, lists solely in-frame clones and lacks some. The sample comprises about 2 million clones, roughly 94% of which are singletons, and 1.2% rests with the top ten. The source material was naive CD8+ T cells sorted from blood. These receptors all come from a man between 18 and 29 years old in good health. CDR3s include the opening cysteine and the closing phenylalanine or tryptophan. Fields, in order: clone size, V gene, D gene, CDR3 length, J gene, CDR3 protein, CDR3 DNA. The D gene is left open where the match is weak. Where a row states a size, it is once, few, many or the class of an expanded clone; other rows omit it.

NA	TRBV9	NA	15	TRBJ2-2	CASSVEGMGREELFF	TGTGCCAGCAGCGTAGAGGGCATGGGCAGGGAGGAGCTGTTTTTT
NA	TRBV30	NA	13	TRBJ2-7	CACGALLSYEQYF	TGTGCCTGTGGTGCTTTACTGTCCTACGAGCAGTACTTC
NA	TRBV11-2	NA	16	TRBJ2-1	CASSSNTNSSYNEQFF	TGTGCCAGCAGCTCCAATACCAACTCCTCCTACAATGAGCAGTTCTTC
once	TRBV9	TRBD2	17	TRBJ2-2	CASSVDVSGRYTGELFF	TGTGCCAGCAGCGTAGATGTTAGCGGGCGATACACCGGGGAGCTGTTTTTT
NA	TRBV27	TRBD2	15	TRBJ2-3	CASRWTSTSTDTQYF	TGTGCCAGCAGGTGGACTAGCACTAGCACAGATACGCAGTATTTT
NA	TRBV27	NA	13	TRBJ1-5	CASSLWSNQPQHF	TGTGCCAGCAGTCTGTGGAGCAATCAGCCCCAGCATTTT
NA	TRBV27	TRBD1	13	TRBJ1-2	CASSSTGNYGYTF	TGTGCCAGCAGTTCGACAGGGAACTATGGCTACACCTTC
NA	TRBV4-1	TRBD2	16	TRBJ2-1	CASSLEMTSGVNEQFF	TGCGCCAGCAGCCTCGAAATGACTAGCGGGGTTAATGAGCAGTTCTTC
NA	TRBV4-3	NA	17	TRBJ2-1	CASSSLFNSDGTNEQFF	TGCGCCAGCAGCTCGCTTTTTAACAGCGACGGGACCAATGAGCAGTTCTTC
NA	TRBV7-9	NA	15	TRBJ2-7	CASSYDTLPSYEQYF	TGTGCCAGCAGCTACGACACTTTGCCCTCCTACGAGCAGTACTTC
NA	TRBV29-1	TRBD1	14	TRBJ1-1	CSVEDRGAYTEAFF	TGCAGCGTTGAGGACAGGGGGGCCTACACTGAAGCTTTCTTT
NA	TRBV2	NA	13	TRBJ2-2	CARTDLNTGELFF	TGTGCCAGGACAGATTTGAACACCGGGGAGCTGTTTTTT
NA	TRBV5-6	NA	13	TRBJ2-7	CASSLGVGLEQYF	TGTGCCAGCAGCTTGGGAGTAGGGCTCGAGCAGTACTTC
NA	TRBV30	TRBD1	17	TRBJ1-2	CAWLKRDRGGLDYGYTF	TGTGCCTGGCTAAAGCGGGACAGGGGGGGGTTGGACTATGGCTACACCTTC
NA	TRBV27	TRBD1	14	TRBJ1-5	CASSRTGTDEPQHF	TGTGCCAGCAGTAGGACAGGGACGGACGAGCCCCAGCATTTT
NA	TRBV11-3	NA	13	TRBJ2-7	CASSSGAGYEQYF	TGTGCCAGCAGCTCCGGCGCGGGTTACGAGCAGTACTTC
NA	TRBV6-1	NA	15	TRBJ2-1	CASVYRDLRVDEQFF	TGTGCCAGCGTCTACCGGGACCTCAGAGTTGATGAGCAGTTCTTC
NA	TRBV29-1	NA	13	TRBJ1-2	CSALIPGSRDYTF	TGCAGCGCCTTAATCCCAGGGAGCAGGGACTACACCTTC
NA	TRBV7-3	NA	13	TRBJ2-7	CASSLSRGHEQYF	TGTGCCAGCAGCTTATCCAGGGGCCACGAGCAGTACTTC
NA	TRBV6-1	TRBD2	17	TRBJ2-2	CASSEDVAGENTGELFF	TGTGCCAGCAGTGAAGATGTAGCGGGAGAGAACACCGGGGAGCTGTTTTTT
NA	TRBV9	NA	17	TRBJ2-3	CASSVELGVLGTDTQYF	TGTGCCAGCAGCGTAGAATTGGGGGTATTGGGCACAGATACGCAGTATTTT
NA	TRBV6-5	NA	13	TRBJ1-5	CASSYRDGQPQHF	TGTGCCAGCAGCTACAGGGATGGCCAGCCCCAGCATTTT
NA	TRBV29-1	NA	14	TRBJ1-1	CSVEDLEGYTEAFF	TGCAGCGTTGAAGATCTTGAGGGGTACACTGAAGCTTTCTTT
NA	TRBV7-2	NA	17	TRBJ2-3	CASSLDLGAGSTDTQYF	TGTGCCAGCAGCTTAGATCTTGGGGCGGGAAGCACAGATACGCAGTATTTT
NA	TRBV29-1	NA	14	TRBJ1-2	CSVRDPTRDYGYTF	TGCAGCGTTCGGGATCCTACACGAGACTATGGCTACACCTTC
NA	TRBV5-1	TRBD1	15	TRBJ2-3	CASSNGTASTDTQYF	TGCGCCAGCAGCAACGGGACAGCCAGCACAGATACGCAGTATTTT
NA	TRBV2	NA	16	TRBJ1-4	CASNTRENPTNEKLFF	TGTGCCAGCAATACGAGGGAAAATCCAACTAATGAAAAACTGTTTTTT